This entry lists 28 T cell receptor beta chains sequenced from one sample in a study of blood T cells in healthy people across ages. Then a second PCR, running roughly 7 to 11 cycles, was carried out with a sample-barcoded 5' primer and a J-beta primer mix. Using its own MiXCR run on the 5' RACE reads, TCRdb lists one record per CDR3 protein. Of around 1,500,000 distinct CDR3 sequences in the sample, 28% were seen once. Sequencing used blood. These receptors were obtained from a woman in her 30s in good health.

The V and J genes are TRBV14 and TRBJ1-6; the D gene is possibly TRBD1 (6 bases). Trimming left V 4 bases short and J 8 bases short, with 15 bases between. The CDR3 has 15 amino acids. CDR1 is SGHDN and CDR2 is FVKESK in the germline V gene. CDR3 DNA: TGTGCCAGCAGCCGTAACAGGGCCGGCGATTCACCCCTCCACTTT. It is translated as CASSRNRAGDSPLHF. Variable domain in full (rest from reference TRBV14 and TRBJ1-6): EAGVTQFPSHSVIEKGQTVTLRCDPISGHDNLYWYRRVMGKEIKFLLHFVKESKQDESGMPNNRFLAERTGGTYSTLKVQPAELEDSGVYFCASSRNRAGDSPLHFGNGTRLTVT.

This clonotype appeared a few times. The chain has TRBV5-6 and TRBJ2-7; the D gene is possibly TRBD2 (6 bases). CDR1 is SGHDT and CDR2 is YYEEEE in the germline V gene. The V end was cut by 1 base, the J end by 6 bases, with 14 bases between. The CDR3 totals 14 residues. The CDR3 DNA follows: TGTGCCAGCAGCTTGTATCGGGGGTTGGGCGAGCAGTACTTC. Protein sequence: CASSLYRGLGEQYF.

This clonotype was observed many times. The rearrangement joins TRBV5-1 to TRBJ2-7; D not resolved. V lost 0 bases and J lost 3, with 4 bases in between. Germline V gene lookup returns CDR1 SGHRS and CDR2 YFSETQ. CDR3 length: 12 residues. CDR3 region: CASSLEFYEQYF. The CDR3 nucleotides are TGCGCCAGCAGCTTGGAGTTCTACGAGCAGTACTTC.

This clonotype has a handful of counts. The genes are TRBV7-9 and TRBJ1-2, with D perhaps matching TRBD1 (5 bases). The V gene's germline CDR1 is SEHNR and CDR2 FQNEAQ (reference sequence). The CDR3 contains 13 residues. V gave up 3 bases and J gave up 6 bases, with 11 bases separating them. The CDR3 reads CASSFGSGHGYTF. The CDR3 DNA follows: TGTGCCAGCAGCTTTGGATCGGGGCATGGCTACACCTTC.

To note about this clonotype: At one end, the junction sequence differs from germline, possibly due to a read error. The chain carries TRBV29-1 and TRBJ2-1; D gene uncertain. The CDR3 extends over 17 amino acids. In germline, CDR1 is SQVTM, CDR2 ANQGSEA. Written as DNA, the CDR3 is TGCAGCGTTGAATACCACCAGGCCGGGTCTGGTCTCGGTGAGCGGTTCTTC. Translating gives CSVEYHQAGSGLGERFF.

This clonotype has more than one count but fewer than ten. The chain is built from TRBV6-6 and TRBJ1-2; possible D gene TRBD1, 5 bases. CDR1 and CDR2 from the germline V gene are MNHNY and SVGAGI (reference sequence). There are 14 residues in the CDR3. The ends were cut back, 8 bases at V and 7 bases at J, with 20 bases in the middle. The CDR3 here is CASGGAPRIGGYTF. CDR3 DNA: TGTGCCAGCGGAGGGGCGCCCCGAATTGGTGGCTACACCTTC.

The V call is TRBV29-1, the J call TRBJ1-1, with D possibly being TRBD1 (5 bases). Trimming left V 1 base short and J 6 bases short, with 6 bases between. Germline V gene sequence: CDR1 SQVTM, CDR2 ANQGSEA. CDR3 length equals 11 residues. CDR3 nucleotides: TGCAGCGTTGAAGGAGGGGCTGAAGCTTTCTTT. It yields the protein CSVEGGAEAFF.

The CDR3 reads CASSQVPSRTPLHF. The CDR3 bases are TGTGCCAGCAGCCAAGTCCCATCCAGGACACCCCTCCACTTT. J is TRBJ1-6 and V is TRBV3-1; no firm D call. This CDR3 is 14 amino acids long. The germline V gene has CDR1 LGHDT and CDR2 YNNKEL (reference sequence). V dropped 1 base and J dropped 11 bases, with 12 bases sitting between them.

J is TRBJ2-5 and V is TRBV6-2 or TRBV6-3, with D hard to call. V gave up 4 bases and J gave up 1 base, with 10 bases separating them. CDR1 MNHEY and CDR2 SVGEGT come from the germline V gene. The CDR3 is 14 residues long. The CDR3 is CASSSGPFQETQYF. The DNA for the CDR3 is TGTGCCAGCAGTTCCGGGCCGTTCCAAGAGACCCAGTACTTC.

The chain is built from TRBV9 and TRBJ1-2; D possibly corresponds to TRBD1 (6 bases). V was trimmed by 3 bases and J by 4 bases, leaving 19 bases between them. Germline V gene data show CDR1 as SGDLS and CDR2 as YYNGEE. The CDR3 is 16 amino acids. The CDR3 nucleotides read TGTGCCAGCAGCGCAAAAGAGAGGACAGCCGGCTATGGCTACACCTTC. It codes for CASSAKERTAGYGYTF. The full variable domain, with the rest looked up from reference TRBV9 and TRBJ1-2, is DSGVTQTPKHLITATGQRVTLRCSPRSGDLSVYWYQQSLDQGLQFLIQYYNGEERAKGNILERFSAQQFPDLHSELNLSSLELGDSALYFCASSAKERTAGYGYTFGSGTRLTVV.

V is TRBV27 and J is TRBJ1-2; D might be TRBD1 (6 bases). The CDR3 is 13 amino acids. Trimming shortened V by 4 bases and J by 9 bases, and 15 bases separated the two germline ends. Germline loops: CDR1 MNHEY, CDR2 SMNVEV (reference sequence). CDR3 residues: CASSSAGGLSYTF. CDR3 coding DNA: TGTGCCAGCAGTTCGGCCGGGGGCCTAAGCTACACCTTC.

This clonotype was counted only a few times. The chain carries TRBV20-1 and TRBJ1-2; 7 nucleotides match TRBD1. Germline CDR1 DFQATT, CDR2 SNEGSKA (reference sequence). The CDR3 consists of 12 residues. V trimming: 5 bases; J trimming: 5 bases; junction bases outside the gene matches: 5. CDR3 region: CSAEGTAYGYTF. Written as DNA, the CDR3 is TGCAGTGCTGAAGGGACAGCATATGGCTACACCTTC.

This clonotype showed up many times. The chain recombines TRBV2 with TRBJ2-2, with D hard to call. With 6 bases removed from V and 5 bases from J, the gap between germline ends came to 4 bases. The germline V gene encodes CDR1 SNHLY and CDR2 FYNNEI. The CDR3 loop spans 11 amino acids. In DNA, the CDR3 is TGTGCCAGCAGGGGAACCGGGGAGCTGTTTTTT. Protein product: CASRGTGELFF.

A few counts support this clonotype. The chain couples TRBV24-1 to TRBJ2-6; unclear D gene. The CDR3 totals 15 residues. The germline CDR1 and CDR2 sequences are KGHDR and SFDVKD. Trimming removed 5 bases from V and 2 bases from J, with 9 bases in between. DNA for the CDR3: TGTGCCACCAGTGGATCGGATACTGGGGCCAACGTCCTGACTTTC. Amino acid sequence: CATSGSDTGANVLTF.

Notes on this clonotype: This could be a read error, since a much larger clone is one nucleotide away. The chain has TRBV15 and TRBJ2-7, with D possibly matching TRBD1 (6 bases). V lost 9 bases to trimming and J lost 3 bases, with 15 bases between them. Germline V gene lookup returns CDR1 LNHNV and CDR2 YYDKDF (reference sequence). This CDR3 is built from 13 residues. The CDR3 nucleotides are TGTGCCACGAGGGACGGGACAAGCTACGAGCAGTACTTC. Translation: CATRDGTSYEQYF.

At least ten counts were recorded for this clonotype. The rearrangement uses TRBV10-3 and TRBJ2-1; D tentatively fits TRBD1 or TRBD2 (5 bases each). CDR1 and CDR2 from the germline V gene are ENHRY and SYGVKD. CDR3 length: 13 amino acids. V shed 3 bases and J shed 7 bases, with 10 bases lying between them. The CDR3 loop reads CAISDEGRNEQFF. CDR3 nucleotides: TGTGCCATCAGTGATGAGGGACGAAATGAGCAGTTCTTC.

This clonotype was recorded many times. V usage is TRBV18 and J usage is TRBJ1-2, with TRBD1 matching over 10 bases. The length of the CDR3 is 16 residues. V lost 1 base to trimming and J lost 3 bases; unmatched junction nucleotides: 5. From germline, CDR1 is KGHSH and CDR2 LQKENI. The CDR3 nucleotides read TGTGCCAGCTCACCACGGCGGGACAGGGGTGACTATGGCTACACCTTC. Translation: CASSPRRDRGDYGYTF.

This clonotype was recorded a few times. The chain has TRBV6-1 and TRBJ2-6; D is undetermined. The length of the CDR3 is 15 residues. The V end was cut by 7 bases, the J end by 4 bases, with 14 bases between. CDR1 is MNHNS and CDR2 is SASEGT in the germline V gene. CDR3 residues: CASIPSRAGANVLTF. The CDR3, as DNA: TGTGCCAGCATCCCTTCCCGGGCCGGGGCCAACGTCCTGACTTTC.

Details on this clonotype: Mismatch with germline at one junction end may stem from a read error. The rearrangement uses TRBV10-3 and TRBJ2-1, with TRBD2 identical over 9 bases. The germline gives CDR1 ENHRY, CDR2 SYGVKD. The CDR3 totals 16 residues. CDR3 sequence reads: CAISEGPAGGLNGQFF. The CDR3 DNA follows: TGTGCCATCAGTGAAGGGCCAGCGGGGGGACTTAATGGGCAGTTCTTC.

This chain links TRBV7-9 with TRBJ1-5; 11 bases agree with TRBD1. V lost 5 bases to trimming and J lost 3 bases; unmatched junction nucleotides: 3. Germline loops: CDR1 SEHNR, CDR2 FQNEAQ (reference sequence). The CDR3 sequence is 15 residues long. The CDR3 DNA follows: TGTGCCAGCAGCCGGGGACAGGGGGACAATCAGCCCCAGCATTTT. Translation gives CASSRGQGDNQPQHF.

This clonotype has just a few counts. The V gene is TRBV19, the J gene TRBJ2-5; 9 nucleotides match TRBD2. The CDR3 totals 16 residues. Germline trimming cut 4 bases from V and 5 bases from J; bases unmatched to any gene: 11. Germline CDR1 reads LNHDA; CDR2 reads SQIVND (reference sequence). As DNA, the CDR3 is TGTGCCAGTAGTAACTACATAGCGGGAGATCGGGAGACCCAGTACTTC. This translates into CASSNYIAGDRETQYF.

This clonotype was observed many times. The chain is built from TRBV12-3 or TRBV12-4 and TRBJ2-6; D is undetermined. The CDR3 spans 15 residues. Between the trimmed V and J ends, which lost 7 bases and 2 bases, there was a span of 12 bases. The CDR3 sequence: CASTAVSTGANVLTF. The DNA for the CDR3 is TGTGCCAGCACGGCGGTATCTACTGGGGCCAACGTCCTGACTTTC.

There are a few counts of this clonotype. This rearrangement joins TRBV10-2 to TRBJ2-1; 10 bases map to TRBD2. This CDR3 spans 15 amino acids. The V gene end was trimmed by 6 bases and the J gene end by 12 bases; junction bases not matched to a gene: 14. From germline, CDR1 is WSHSY and CDR2 SAAADI. As DNA, the CDR3 is TGCGCCAGCAGACAAGCGGGGGGGCAATTATCGGGGCAGTTCTTC. It specifies CASRQAGGQLSGQFF.

The chain links TRBV29-1 to TRBJ2-1; weak D call: TRBD1 (5 bases). The CDR3 loop spans 13 amino acids. Germline assignment: CDR1 SQVTM and CDR2 ANQGSEA. Trimming took off 7 bases at V and 3 bases at J, with 13 bases between the two ends. CDR3 sequence reads: CSAKQVGYNEQFF. The CDR3 nucleotides are TGCAGCGCGAAACAGGTCGGCTACAATGAGCAGTTCTTC.

In its sample, this clonotype was seen a few times. The chain combines TRBV11-2 with TRBJ2-1; D remains unclear. Germline CDR1 reads SGHAT; CDR2 reads FQNNGV. V gave up 5 bases and J gave up 7 bases, with 15 bases separating them. The CDR3 spans 14 residues. The CDR3: CASSRKVVRNEQFF. The CDR3 region has the DNA TGTGCCAGCAGCCGAAAGGTAGTGCGGAATGAGCAGTTCTTC.

The rearrangement links TRBV7-9 to TRBJ2-1, with 8 positions matching TRBD1. The V gene's germline CDR1 is SEHNR and CDR2 FQNEAQ (reference sequence). V lost 4 bases and J lost 6; bases outside the gene matches: 8. CDR3 size: 15 residues. This CDR3 is CASSSGTGDANEQFF. CDR3 bases: TGTGCCAGCAGCTCCGGGACAGGAGATGCCAATGAGCAGTTCTTC.

This clonotype appeared many times. V usage is TRBV10-3 and J usage is TRBJ2-1, with D maybe TRBD2 (5 bases). Germline CDR1 ENHRY, CDR2 SYGVKD. Trimming removed 3 bases from V and 9 bases from J, with 12 bases in between. The CDR3 runs to 13 residues. CDR3 loop: CAISETRSGEQFF. The DNA of the CDR3 is TGTGCCATCAGTGAAACTAGAAGTGGTGAGCAGTTCTTC.

The V gene is TRBV11-2, the J gene TRBJ2-3, with TRBD2 identical over 10 bases. The germline CDR1 and CDR2 sequences are SGHAT and FQNNGV. Trimming cost V 3 bases and J 0 bases; bases outside gene matches: 3. The CDR3 is made up of 16 amino acids. CDR3 region: CASSFLAGASTDTQYF. CDR3 nucleotide sequence: TGTGCCAGCAGCTTTCTAGCGGGGGCTAGCACAGATACGCAGTATTTT.